The 19 T cell receptor beta chains presented below share a single source sample, sequenced in a study of a mutant IDH1 vaccine in newly diagnosed glioma (dated by TCRdb to the early 2020s). The antigens for these receptors are not known. Library generation was performed with the immunoSEQ multiplex PCR assay. TCRdb took over this immuneACCESS table, retaining in-frame rearrangements with V and J assigned. Such tables are incomplete; in checked studies, under half of the missing clones stem from an unresolved V gene, and the remainder is unexplained. This sample holds some 52,000 clones; around 90% were observed only once. Around 2.5% of the sample rests with the top ten. The time point label for this specimen denotes: week 11, during vaccination. Each vaccine dose, consisting of 300 ug of a 20-mer mutant IDH1 peptide in Montanide, was administered subcutaneously with topical imiquimod. The material was PBMCs, obtained from a glioma patient whose treatment included an IDH1 peptide vaccine. All receptors come from a man aged 50 to 59 with glioma.

The chain uses TRBV4-3 and TRBJ1-2, with D possibly TRBD1 on 5 matching bases. The CDR3 sequence is 15 residues long. Germline CDR1 is LGHNA and CDR2 is YSLEER. With 1 base removed from V and 8 bases from J, the gap between germline ends came to 17 bases. The CDR3 region has the DNA TGCGCCAGCAGCCAAGTATGGCGACAGTCCGCCGGCTACACCTTC. It translates to CASSQVWRQSAGYTF.

The V and J genes are TRBV5-6 and TRBJ2-7, with D possibly TRBD2 on 6 matching bases. Trimming shortened V by 0 bases and J by 0 bases, and 10 bases separated the two germline ends. The length of the CDR3 is 15 residues. Germline CDR1 is SGHDT and CDR2 is YYEEEE. CDR3 region: CASSLGGRSSYEQYF. CDR3 DNA sequence: TGTGCCAGCAGCTTGGGTGGGAGGAGCTCCTACGAGCAGTACTTC.

The CDR3 bases are TGTGCCAGTAGTTGGGGGGGCCCCAATGAGCAGTTCTTC. Amino acids: CASSWGGPNEQFF. The chain joins TRBV19 to TRBJ2-1, with a possible D match to TRBD2 (7 bases). CDR3 length: 13 residues. Trimming pared 5 bases from V and 6 bases from J, leaving 11 bases between. In germline, CDR1 is LNHDA, CDR2 SQIVND (reference sequence). The full variable domain, its missing parts supplied by reference TRBV19 and TRBJ2-1, is DGGITQSPKYLFRKEGQNVTLSCEQNLNHDAMYWYRQDPGQGLRLIYYSQIVNDFQKGDIAEGYSVSREKKESFPLTVTSAQKNPTAFYLCASSWGGPNEQFFGPGTRLTVL.

This clone occurred once. The V gene is TRBV6-5, the J gene TRBJ2-1, with 7 bases aligning to TRBD2. Germline-derived CDR1 and CDR2 are MNHEY and SVGAGI. This CDR3 spans 15 amino acids. The junction had 6 bases not matched to a gene; V was cut back by 0 bases and J by 7 bases. The CDR3 sequence: CASSYSGTTKNEQFF. The CDR3 DNA reads TGTGCCAGCAGTTACTCGGGGACTACAAAAAATGAGCAGTTCTTC.

There are a few counts of this clone. CDR3 nucleotides: TGTGCCAGTAGCCCTCCGGGACGGACCCAAGAGACCCAGTACTTC. Translating gives CASSPPGRTQETQYF. This chain joins TRBV19 and TRBJ2-5; the D call may be TRBD1 or TRBD2 (5 bases each). Trimming shortened V by 6 bases and J by 1 base, and 15 bases separated the two germline ends. The CDR3 is 15 amino acids. Germline CDR1 and CDR2: LNHDA and SQIVND (reference sequence).

The V call is TRBV5-1, the J call TRBJ2-1, with D perhaps TRBD2 (5 bases). This CDR3 contains 15 residues. Germline CDR1 and CDR2: SGHRS and YFSETQ. The V gene lost 1 base and the J gene lost 6 bases, with 14 bases spanning the gap. CDR3: CASSLNGESGNEQFF. CDR3 DNA sequence: TGCGCCAGCAGCTTGAACGGGGAGAGCGGCAATGAGCAGTTCTTC.

The CDR3 loop reads CASSKSPRQGADYGYTF. CDR3 in DNA: TGTGCCAGCAGCAAGAGCCCGAGACAGGGGGCCGACTATGGCTACACCTTC. This rearrangement joins TRBV21-1 to TRBJ1-2; the DNA was not used to check the table's D call, TRBD1. TRBV21-1 is assigned pseudogene status. This CDR3 comprises 17 residues.

This clone was recorded once. The V call is TRBV4-1, the J call TRBJ1-3; the D is unclear. CDR1 is MGHRA and CDR2 is YSYEKL in the germline V gene. The CDR3 is 17 amino acids. V was trimmed by 4 bases and J by 2 bases, leaving 18 bases between them. In nucleotides, the CDR3 is TGCGCCAGCAGCCCCAAGGACTCGCTGGATGCTGGAAACACCATATATTTT. Translating gives CASSPKDSLDAGNTIYF.

This chain links TRBV5-1 with TRBJ2-3; D perhaps matches TRBD2 (6 bases). CDR3 length: 15 residues. Trimming stripped 2 bases from V and 0 bases from J, with 10 bases between. The germline CDR1 and CDR2 sequences are SGHRS and YFSETQ. CDR3 sequence (DNA): TGCGCCAGCAGCTTTAGCGGATCTAGCACAGATACGCAGTATTTT. Translated, it gives CASSFSGSSTDTQYF.

The V and J genes are TRBV21-1 and TRBJ2-7. TRBV21-1 is a listed pseudogene. CDR3 length: 12 amino acids. The CDR3 here is CASSKEAREQYF. DNA of the CDR3: TGTGCCAGCAGCAAAGAGGCGCGCGAGCAGTACTTC.

The CDR3 nucleotides are TGTGCCAGCAGCATGAGGTCGCGGGGGGGTCGTGAGCAGTTCTTC. It is translated as CASSMRSRGGREQFF. The chain joins TRBV7-3 to TRBJ2-1; TRBD2 agrees at 9 bases. This CDR3 region has 15 residues. The V and J ends lost 5 bases and 9 bases, in that order; junction bases with no gene match: 11. Looked up from germline, CDR1 is SGHTA and CDR2 is FQGTGA.

This clone came up once. V is TRBV5-4 and J is TRBJ2-5; D is possibly TRBD2 (7 bases). In germline, CDR1 is SGHNT, CDR2 YYREEE (reference sequence). Trimming stripped 4 bases from V and 0 bases from J, with 16 bases between. The CDR3 length is 16 residues. The CDR3 sequence is CASSGGARGYQETQYF. The CDR3 bases are TGTGCCAGCAGCGGGGGGGCGAGGGGGTACCAAGAGACCCAGTACTTC.

The chain is built from TRBV4-1 and TRBJ1-1, with a tentative D call TRBD1 (6 bases). The CDR3 loop spans 14 amino acids. From germline, CDR1 is MGHRA and CDR2 YSYEKL. V was cut by 4 bases and J by 6 bases, with 15 bases left in between. The CDR3 bases are TGCGCCAGCAGCCGTGTCGTCAGGGGCGCTGAAGCTTTCTTT. Protein: CASSRVVRGAEAFF.

The V call is TRBV29-1, the J call TRBJ2-1; 11 bases are shared with TRBD2. The V gene's germline CDR1 is SQVTM and CDR2 ANQGSEA. Trimming took 4 bases from V and 8 from J; bases not matched to a gene: 7. The CDR3 has 14 amino acids. The CDR3 here is CSVASGTSGDEQFF. CDR3 DNA sequence: TGCAGCGTTGCTTCCGGGACTAGCGGTGATGAGCAGTTCTTC.

V usage is TRBV9 and J usage is TRBJ2-3; TRBD2 agrees at 14 bases. This CDR3 is 21 amino acids long. V gave up 4 bases and J gave up 4 bases; unmatched junction bases: 20. Germline CDR1 and CDR2: SGDLS and YYNGEE. The CDR3 is CASSPRGGGTSGSGVADTQYF. The CDR3 nucleotides read TGTGCCAGCAGCCCTCGAGGGGGGGGGACTAGCGGGAGTGGCGTCGCAGATACGCAGTATTTT. Combining the CDR3 with reference TRBV9 and TRBJ2-3 gives the whole variable domain DSGVTQTPKHLITATGQRVTLRCSPRSGDLSVYWYQQSLDQGLQFLIQYYNGEERAKGNILERFSAQQFPDLHSELNLSSLELGDSALYFCASSPRGGGTSGSGVADTQYFGPGTRLTVL.

The chain employs TRBV6-5 and TRBJ2-7; D not resolved. Trimming left V 0 bases short and J 0 bases short, with 9 bases between. Germline loops: CDR1 MNHEY, CDR2 SVGAGI. The CDR3 consists of 15 residues. The DNA for the CDR3 is TGTGCCAGCAGTTACTCGCGTAAGAGCTCCTACGAGCAGTACTTC. This codes for CASSYSRKSSYEQYF.

The chain uses TRBV14 and TRBJ2-1, with D possibly TRBD1 on 6 matching bases. This CDR3 has 15 amino acids. Per germline, CDR1 SGHDN and CDR2 FVKESK. Trimming took off 0 bases at V and 6 bases at J, with 12 bases between the two ends. The CDR3 loop is CASSQDRKQGNEQFF. CDR3 in DNA: TGTGCCAGCAGCCAAGATCGAAAACAGGGCAATGAGCAGTTCTTC.

V gene TRBV11-2 combines with J gene TRBJ2-7; 9 bases agree with TRBD1. The CDR3 runs to 14 residues. V shed 3 bases and J 4 bases; nucleotides not matched to a gene: 4. Germline V gene lookup returns CDR1 SGHAT and CDR2 FQNNGV. As DNA, the CDR3 is TGTGCCAGCAGCTTGGGACAGGGCGAGTACGAGCAGTACTTC. Protein sequence: CASSLGQGEYEQYF.

This clone was seen only once. The CDR3: CASSLGRPANYGYTF. CDR3 coding DNA: TGTGCCAGCAGCTTAGGCCGGCCGGCTAACTATGGCTACACCTTC. The rearrangement joins TRBV13 to TRBJ1-2; D gene uncertain. The germline gives CDR1 PRHDT, CDR2 FYEKMQ (reference sequence). CDR3 size: 15 residues. V was clipped by 0 bases and J by 0 bases, with 8 bases between them.